This T cell receptor beta chain originates from a study of CD8 T cells in ankylosing spondylitis (dated by TCRdb to the late 2010s). Context from the whole study: The study profiled T cell receptor beta repertoires in healthy donors and ankylosing spondylitis patients to find disease-linked TCR variants. The full study cohort comprised some 27 ankylosing spondylitis patients and approximately 100 healthy donors. Peripheral blood was sampled, and synovial fluid was additionally collected from ankylosing spondylitis patients.

The sequencer was an Illumina HiSeq 2500. TCR beta libraries were prepared by quantitative 5'-RACE with molecular barcodes. For the original study's pipeline: Disease-linked TCR variants were identified with a new computational method built on a probabilistic model of VDJ rearrangement. TCRdb reprocessed the public reads (quality trimming at Q25 with fastp, clone calling with MiXCR) and kept in-frame beta chains. Each CDR3 protein appears once, grouped with its most common genes and DNA. These V and J calls derive from TCRdb rather than the authors' analysis. Counted in this sample were hundreds of thousands of distinct CDR3 sequences; over 9.5% of them appeared once. About 0.5% of the sample lies in the top ten. Remarks on this clonotype: Its antigen is still unknown. The record has no base qualities; no much larger clone is one base away.

Study-wide conclusions, independent of this receptor: Significant enrichment of the disease-linked clones was reported in matched synovial fluid samples from ankylosing spondylitis patients. In peripheral blood, the disease-linked clones were found at relatively low frequencies and had a CD8+ phenotype. Blood from ankylosing spondylitis patients appeared to be characterized by a TCR beta motif composed of under 10 highly homologous amino acid variants. Some TCR beta motif variants had previously been reported in synovial fluid and blood of reactive arthritis patients, which suggested common disease-initiation mechanisms.

The V and J ends are trimmed by 4 bases and 0 bases, leaving 15 bases between them. The CDR3 spans 16 residues, from the cysteine through the phenylalanine. Just the 48-base CDR3 DNA is kept, in frame starting at base 1. As encoded in the germline V gene, CDR1 is SGHTS while CDR2 is YDEGEE. The source is a male donor with ankylosing spondylitis. Sequencing was carried out using blood, either unsorted or a sorted T cell fraction (not recorded which). The rearrangement joined TRBV5-8 to TRBJ2-3; the D gene is possibly TRBD1 or TRBD2, each agreeing over 5 bases. The DNA is as follows: TGTGCCAGCAGCGTTACAGGACTTACTAGCACAGATACGCAGTATTTT. Its translation is CASSVTGLTSTDTQYF. Supplemented by the reference TRBV5-8 and TRBJ2-3 proteins around the CDR3, the complete variable domain is EAGVTQSPTHLIKTRGQQATLRCSPISGHTSVYWYQQALGLGLQFLLWYDEGEERNRGNFPPRFSGRQFPNYSSELNVNALELEDSALYLCASSVTGLTSTDTQYFGPGTRLTVL.